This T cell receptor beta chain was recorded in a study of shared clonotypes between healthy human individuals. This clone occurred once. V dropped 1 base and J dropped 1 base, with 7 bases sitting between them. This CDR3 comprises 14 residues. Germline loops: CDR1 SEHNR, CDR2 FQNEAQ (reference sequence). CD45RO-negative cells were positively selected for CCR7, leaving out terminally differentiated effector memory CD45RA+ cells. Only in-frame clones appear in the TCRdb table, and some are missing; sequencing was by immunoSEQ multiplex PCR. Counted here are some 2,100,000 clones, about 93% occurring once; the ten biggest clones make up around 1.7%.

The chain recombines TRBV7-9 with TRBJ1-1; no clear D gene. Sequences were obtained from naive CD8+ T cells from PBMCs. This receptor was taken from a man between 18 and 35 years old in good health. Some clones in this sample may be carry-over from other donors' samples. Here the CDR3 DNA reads TGTGCCAGCAGCTTAGGGCCACCGAACACTGAAGCTTTCTTT. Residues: CASSLGPPNTEAFF.